A selection of T cell receptor beta chains follows, all from one sample in a study of blood T cell repertoires in COVID-19. Libraries were prepared by immunoSEQ multiplex PCR; TCRdb keeps only in-frame clonotypes and omits some of them. The table lists a few hundred thousand clones, roughly nine tenths of them singletons, with roughly 1.1% in the top ten. The sample consisted of PBMCs or T cells enriched from blood (not recorded which). These receptors were taken from a man in his thirties or forties who had recovered from COVID-19. Both conserved end residues are part of each CDR3. D genes are given only for firm matches. Clone size, where shown, is once, few, many, or a class for clones that have expanded.

D gene	V gene	J gene	clone size	CDR3 protein	CDR3 DNA
NA	TRBV27	TRBJ1-2	once	CASSLYGQLLGLYGYTF	TGTGCCAGCAGTTTATATGGACAGCTCTTGGGGCTCTATGGCTACACCTTC
NA	TRBV12-3/TRBV12-4	TRBJ1-3	NA	CASRETVGNTIYF	TGTGCCAGCAGGGAGACAGTGGGAAACACCATATATTTT
NA	TRBV7-9	TRBJ2-1	NA	CASSSTPGAGINEQFF	TGTGCCAGCAGCTCCACCCCCGGTGCCGGTATCAATGAGCAGTTCTTC
NA	TRBV2	TRBJ2-4	NA	CASSAGGIAKNIQYF	TGTGCCAGCAGTGCAGGGGGGATAGCCAAAAACATTCAGTACTTC
NA	TRBV19	TRBJ2-7	NA	CASSTILDTSYEQYF	TGTGCCAGTAGTACCATACTGGACACTTCCTACGAGCAGTACTTC
NA	TRBV5-1	TRBJ2-3	NA	CASSFGGGDTQYF	TGCGCCAGCAGCTTTGGGGGAGGAGATACGCAGTATTTT
NA	TRBV28	TRBJ2-7	NA	CASSSDREAYEQYF	TGTGCCAGCAGTTCAGACAGGGAGGCCTACGAGCAGTACTTC
NA	TRBV7-3	TRBJ2-6	once	CASSTWTPNVLTF	TGTGCCAGCAGCACTTGGACACCCAACGTCCTGACTTTC
NA	TRBV18	TRBJ1-2	NA	CASSPIRDNYGYTF	TGTGCCAGCTCACCCATCAGGGATAACTATGGCTACACCTTC
NA	TRBV18	TRBJ2-3	NA	CASSGARDTQYF	TGTGCCAGCTCAGGGGCCAGAGATACGCAGTATTTT
NA	TRBV11-2	TRBJ1-2	NA	CASSSLVWGGANYGYTF	TGTGCCAGCAGCTCGCTCGTTTGGGGGGGCGCGAACTATGGCTACACCTTC